This TCR beta chain was sequenced for a study of blood T cell repertoires in COVID-19. Sequencing used immunoSEQ multiplex PCR; TCRdb keeps in-frame clones, though not all of them. The repertoire holds 30,000 to 35,000 clones, with 85% to 90% as singletons. Looked up from germline, CDR1 is ENHRY and CDR2 is SYGVKD. Trimming left V 8 bases short and J 4 bases short, with 14 bases between. The CDR3 totals 13 residues. Specimen: peripheral blood. The sequence was collected from a man between 65 and 79 years old with acute or convalescent COVID-19. The chain is built from TRBV10-3 and TRBJ1-1; D is uncertain. DNA of the CDR3: TGTGCCATCTTGGAGGAAGGTTTCACTGAAGCTTTCTTT. Its protein is CAILEEGFTEAFF.